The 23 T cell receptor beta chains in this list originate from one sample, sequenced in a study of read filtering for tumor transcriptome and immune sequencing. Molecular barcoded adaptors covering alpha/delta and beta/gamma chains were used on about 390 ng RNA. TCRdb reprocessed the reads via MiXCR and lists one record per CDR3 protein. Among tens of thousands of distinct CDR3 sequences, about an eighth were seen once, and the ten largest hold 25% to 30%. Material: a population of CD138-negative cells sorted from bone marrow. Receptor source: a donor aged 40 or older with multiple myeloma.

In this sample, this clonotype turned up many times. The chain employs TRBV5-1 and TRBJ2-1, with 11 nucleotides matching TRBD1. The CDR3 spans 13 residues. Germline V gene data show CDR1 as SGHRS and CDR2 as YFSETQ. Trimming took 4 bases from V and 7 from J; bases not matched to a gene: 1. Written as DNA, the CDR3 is TGCGCCAGCAGCGGACAGGGGGCGAATGAGCAGTTCTTC. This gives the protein CASSGQGANEQFF.

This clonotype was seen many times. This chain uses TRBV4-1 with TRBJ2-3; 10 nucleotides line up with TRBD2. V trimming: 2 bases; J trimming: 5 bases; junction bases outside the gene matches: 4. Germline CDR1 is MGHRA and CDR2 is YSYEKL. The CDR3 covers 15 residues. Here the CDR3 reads CASSQTSGMIDTQYF. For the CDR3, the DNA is TGCGCCAGCAGCCAAACTAGCGGGATGATAGATACGCAGTATTTT.

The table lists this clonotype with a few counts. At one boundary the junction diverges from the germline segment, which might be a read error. CDR3 nucleotide sequence: TGTGCCGCCAGTGATCAGGGATGGAACACCGGGGAGCTGTTTTTT. Residues: CAASDQGWNTGELFF. The gene calls are TRBV24-1 and TRBJ2-2; a possible D gene is TRBD1 (5 bases). Per the germline V gene, CDR1 is KGHDR and CDR2 is SFDVKD. The CDR3 runs 15 residues.

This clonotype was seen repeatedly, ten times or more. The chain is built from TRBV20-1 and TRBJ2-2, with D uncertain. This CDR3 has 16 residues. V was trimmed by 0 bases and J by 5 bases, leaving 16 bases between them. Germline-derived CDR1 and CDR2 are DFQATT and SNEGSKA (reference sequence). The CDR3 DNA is TGCAGTGCTAGAGATCCTGGGCAGGCCCTAACCGGGGAGCTGTTTTTT. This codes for CSARDPGQALTGELFF.

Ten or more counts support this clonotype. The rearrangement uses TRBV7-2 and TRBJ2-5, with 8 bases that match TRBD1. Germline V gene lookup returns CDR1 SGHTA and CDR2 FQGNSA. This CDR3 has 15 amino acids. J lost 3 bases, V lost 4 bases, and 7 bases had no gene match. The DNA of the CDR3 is TGTGCCAGCAGCTCCCTTGGACAGGGTGAAGAGACCCAGTACTTC. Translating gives CASSSLGQGEETQYF.

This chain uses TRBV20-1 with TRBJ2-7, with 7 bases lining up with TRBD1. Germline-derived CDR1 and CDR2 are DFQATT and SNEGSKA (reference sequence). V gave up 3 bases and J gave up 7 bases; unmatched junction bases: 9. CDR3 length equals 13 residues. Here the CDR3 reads CSASRQGIREQYF. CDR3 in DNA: TGCAGTGCTAGTCGACAGGGCATAAGGGAGCAGTACTTC.

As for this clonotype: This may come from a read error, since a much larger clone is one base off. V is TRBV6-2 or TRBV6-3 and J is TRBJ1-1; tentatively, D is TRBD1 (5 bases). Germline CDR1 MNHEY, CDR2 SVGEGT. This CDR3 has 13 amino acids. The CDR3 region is CASGYFRQPEAFF. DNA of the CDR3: TGTGCCAGCGGTTACTTTAGACAGCCAGAAGCTTTCTTT.

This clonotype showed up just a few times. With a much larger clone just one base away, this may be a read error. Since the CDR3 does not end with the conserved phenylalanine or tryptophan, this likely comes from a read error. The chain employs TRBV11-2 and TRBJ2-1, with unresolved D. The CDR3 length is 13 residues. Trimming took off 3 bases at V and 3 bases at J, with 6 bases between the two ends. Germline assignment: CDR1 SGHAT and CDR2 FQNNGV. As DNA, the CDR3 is TGTGCCAGCAGCTTGTATGGCTACAATGAGCAGTTCTCC. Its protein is CASSLYGYNEQFS.

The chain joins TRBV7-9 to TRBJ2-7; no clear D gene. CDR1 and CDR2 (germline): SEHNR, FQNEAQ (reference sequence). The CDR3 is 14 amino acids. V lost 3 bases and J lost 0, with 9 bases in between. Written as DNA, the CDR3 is TGTGCCAGCAGCTTGGACCGCCACTCCTACGAGCAGTACTTC. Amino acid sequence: CASSLDRHSYEQYF. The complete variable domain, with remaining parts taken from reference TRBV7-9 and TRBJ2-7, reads DTGVSQNPRHKITKRGQNVTFRCDPISEHNRLYWYRQTLGQGPEFLTYFQNEAQLEKSRLLSDRFSAERPKGSFSTLEIQRTEQGDSAMYLCASSLDRHSYEQYFGPGTRLTVT.

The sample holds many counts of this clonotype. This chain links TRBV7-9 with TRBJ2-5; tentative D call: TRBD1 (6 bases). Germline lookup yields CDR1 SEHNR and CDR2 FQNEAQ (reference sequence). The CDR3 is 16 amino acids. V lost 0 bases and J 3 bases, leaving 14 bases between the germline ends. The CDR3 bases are TGTGCCAGCAGCTTAGCGCGACAGGCGATGAAAGAGACCCAGTACTTC. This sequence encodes CASSLARQAMKETQYF.

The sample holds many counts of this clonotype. The CDR3 DNA follows: TGTGCCAGCAGCCCCTGGATGCCGGGCAACTATAATTCACCCCTCCACTTT. This codes for CASSPWMPGNYNSPLHF. This chain connects TRBV7-9 to TRBJ1-6; D gene unclear. CDR3 length: 17 residues. V was pared by 5 bases and J by 3 bases, with 17 bases between. The germline gives CDR1 SEHNR, CDR2 FQNEAQ (reference sequence).

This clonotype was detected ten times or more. The CDR3 is CSAPPGSGANVLTF. The CDR3 DNA reads as TGCAGTGCCCCCCCAGGGTCCGGGGCCAACGTCCTGACTTTC. V usage is TRBV20-1 and J usage is TRBJ2-6; D is perhaps TRBD1 (5 bases). The CDR3 runs 14 residues. Germline CDR1 reads DFQATT; CDR2 reads SNEGSKA (reference sequence). V dropped 6 bases and J dropped 4 bases, with 13 bases sitting between them.

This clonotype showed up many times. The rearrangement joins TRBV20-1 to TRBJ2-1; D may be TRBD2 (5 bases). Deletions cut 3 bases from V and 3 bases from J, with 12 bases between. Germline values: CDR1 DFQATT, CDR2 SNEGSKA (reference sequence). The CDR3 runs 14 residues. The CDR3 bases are TGCAGTGCTAGCCGAGGAGGTGGCTACAATGAGCAGTTCTTC. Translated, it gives CSASRGGGYNEQFF.

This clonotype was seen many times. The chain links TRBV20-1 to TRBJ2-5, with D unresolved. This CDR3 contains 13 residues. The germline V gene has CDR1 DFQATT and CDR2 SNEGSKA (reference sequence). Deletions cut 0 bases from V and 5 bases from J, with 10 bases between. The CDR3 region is CSARDPDPETQYF. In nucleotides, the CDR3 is TGCAGTGCTAGAGATCCGGATCCGGAGACCCAGTACTTC.

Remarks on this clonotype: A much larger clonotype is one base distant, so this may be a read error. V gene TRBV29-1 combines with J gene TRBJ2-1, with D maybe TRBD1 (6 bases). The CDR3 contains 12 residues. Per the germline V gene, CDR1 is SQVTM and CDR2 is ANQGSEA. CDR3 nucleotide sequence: TGCAGCGGAGAAACAGGGCCCAATGGGCAGTTCTTC. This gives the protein CSGETGPNGQFF.

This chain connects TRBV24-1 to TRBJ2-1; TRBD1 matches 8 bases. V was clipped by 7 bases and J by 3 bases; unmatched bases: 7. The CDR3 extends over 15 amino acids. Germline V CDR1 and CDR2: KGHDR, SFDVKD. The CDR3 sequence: CATRARTGSYNEQFF. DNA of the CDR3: TGTGCCACCAGGGCGCGGACAGGGAGCTACAATGAGCAGTTCTTC.

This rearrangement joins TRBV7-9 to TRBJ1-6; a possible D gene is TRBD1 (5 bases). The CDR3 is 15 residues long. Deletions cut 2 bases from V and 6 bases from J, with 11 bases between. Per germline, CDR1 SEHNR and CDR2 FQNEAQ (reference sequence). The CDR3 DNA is TGTGCCAGCAGCTTAATGGTCAGGGCTAATTCACCCCTCCACTTT. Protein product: CASSLMVRANSPLHF.

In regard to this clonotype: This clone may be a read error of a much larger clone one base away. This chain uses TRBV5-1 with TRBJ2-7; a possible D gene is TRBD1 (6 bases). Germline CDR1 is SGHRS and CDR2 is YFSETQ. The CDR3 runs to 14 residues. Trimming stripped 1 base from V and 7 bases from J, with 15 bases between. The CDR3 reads CASSLSQGLGEQYF. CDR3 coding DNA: TGCGCCAGCAGCTTGAGCCAGGGGCTGGGTGAGCAGTACTTC.

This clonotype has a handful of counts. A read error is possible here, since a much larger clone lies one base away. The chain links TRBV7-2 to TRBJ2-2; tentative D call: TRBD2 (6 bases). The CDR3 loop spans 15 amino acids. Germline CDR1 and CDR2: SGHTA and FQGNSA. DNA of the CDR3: TGTGCCAGCAGCTTAACTAGCCGGAACACCGGGGAGCTGGTTTTT. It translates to CASSLTSRNTGELVF.

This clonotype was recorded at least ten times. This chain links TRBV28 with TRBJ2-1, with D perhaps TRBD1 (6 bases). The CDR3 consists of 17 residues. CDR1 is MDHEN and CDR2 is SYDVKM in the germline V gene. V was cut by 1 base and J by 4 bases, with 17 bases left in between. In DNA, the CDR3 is TGTGCCAGCAGTTTATTCCTCGGTCAGGGGTCATACAATGAGCAGTTCTTC. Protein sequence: CASSLFLGQGSYNEQFF.

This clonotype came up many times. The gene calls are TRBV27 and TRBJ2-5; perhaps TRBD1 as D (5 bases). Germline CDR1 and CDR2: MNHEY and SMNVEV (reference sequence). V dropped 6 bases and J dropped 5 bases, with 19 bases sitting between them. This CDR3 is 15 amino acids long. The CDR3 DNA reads TGTGCCAGCAGAGTTTACCCCCATCCAGGGGAGACCCAGTACTTC. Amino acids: CASRVYPHPGETQYF.

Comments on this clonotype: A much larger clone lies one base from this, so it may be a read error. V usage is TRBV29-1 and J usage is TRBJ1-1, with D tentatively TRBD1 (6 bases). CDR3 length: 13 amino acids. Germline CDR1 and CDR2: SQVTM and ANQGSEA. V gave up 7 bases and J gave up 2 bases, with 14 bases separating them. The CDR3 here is CSARRDTNTEAFF. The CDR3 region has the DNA TGCAGCGCACGACGGGACACCAACACTGAAGCTTTCTTT.

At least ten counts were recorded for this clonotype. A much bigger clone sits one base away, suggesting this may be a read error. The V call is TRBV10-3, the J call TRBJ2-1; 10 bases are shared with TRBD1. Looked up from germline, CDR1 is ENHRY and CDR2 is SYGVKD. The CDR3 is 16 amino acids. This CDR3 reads CAISASGTGAPNGQFF. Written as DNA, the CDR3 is TGTGCCATCAGTGCCTCCGGGACAGGGGCCCCAAATGGGCAGTTCTTC.